This T cell receptor (beta chain) was captured in a study of vaccination effects on CD4 cells after COVID-19. At the level of the study: After vaccination, a few convalescent patients were sampled at early and late time points. Post-vaccine samples followed the second dose by a median of 72 days.

Concerning this clone: Its cognate antigen is unknown.

Method: immunoSEQ multiplex PCR; TCRdb's copy keeps in-frame clones and lacks some. The sample consists of 13,000 or so clones, around 67% of them appearing once. The CDR3 is made up of 15 amino acids. V dropped 5 bases and J dropped 2; count of bases not matched to a gene: 3. The V gene's germline CDR1 is KGHSH and CDR2 LQKENI. In the ViraFEST assay, antigen-specific CD4+ clonotypes were identified by expansion after peptide-pool stimulation. Culture lasted roughly 9 days before CD4+ T cell isolation. A PCR test confirmed that the person had SARS-CoV-2 infection between March and December 2020. Two-dose vaccination with either BNT162b2 or mRNA-1273 was given to the participants. Cultivation was performed at a few million PBMC per well with 10 IU/ml IL-2 and 10 ug/ml peptides added. The authors exchanged half the medium for IL-2 medium on days 3 and 7.

The specimen was CD4+ T cells from PBMCs cultured with HCoV-NL63 spike peptides, collected after COVID-19 vaccination. The chain joins TRBV18 to TRBJ2-5; 12 bases agree with TRBD2. The TCR comes from a human donor who had a prior SARS-CoV-2 infection. CDR3 nucleotides: TGTGCCAGCTCAAGGACTAGCGGGATTCAAGAGACCCAGTACTTC. Its translation: CASSRTSGIQETQYF.